Sequencing of this TCR beta chain was carried out in a study of beta chain features in type 1 diabetes. Findings and limits, study-wide: Shortening that was moderate but significant affected the TCRB CDR3s of Type 1 diabetes patients in all four CD4+ subsets.

Concerning this clone: Its antigen is undetermined.

The trim removed 1 base at V and 1 base at J, leaving 28 bases unmatched. The CDR3 loop spans 24 amino acids. Germline V gives CDR1 SGHTA, CDR2 FQGTGA. cDNA synthesis used the whole RNA isolate, giving expressed TCRB sequences. TCRdb keeps only in-frame clones here, not all; method: immunoSEQ multiplex PCR. Here the sample spans around 690,000 clones, over 10% being singletons. The clonotype was recovered from a man aged 30-40 years with type 1 diabetes. The chain joins TRBV7-3 to TRBJ2-1; 7 positions match TRBD2. Sequenced input: naive CD4+ T cells from blood. CDR3 nucleotides: TGTGCCAGCAGCTTAAGTCCGCCCAGTTCCGGGCTAGCGGTTAACTTGAGGTCCTACAATGAGCAGTTCTTC. Residues: CASSLSPPSSGLAVNLRSYNEQFF.